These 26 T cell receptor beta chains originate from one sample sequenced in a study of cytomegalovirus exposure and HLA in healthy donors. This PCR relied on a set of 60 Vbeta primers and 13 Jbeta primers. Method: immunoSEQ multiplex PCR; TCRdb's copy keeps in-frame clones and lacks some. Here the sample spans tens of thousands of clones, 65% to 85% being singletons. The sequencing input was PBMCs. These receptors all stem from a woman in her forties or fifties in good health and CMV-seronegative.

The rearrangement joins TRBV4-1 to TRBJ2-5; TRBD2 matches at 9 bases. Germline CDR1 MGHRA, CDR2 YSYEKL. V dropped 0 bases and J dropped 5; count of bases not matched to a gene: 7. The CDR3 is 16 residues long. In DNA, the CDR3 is TGCGCCAGCAGCCAAGATGCGGCGGGGGGGCGTGAGACCCAGTACTTC. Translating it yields CASSQDAAGGRETQYF.

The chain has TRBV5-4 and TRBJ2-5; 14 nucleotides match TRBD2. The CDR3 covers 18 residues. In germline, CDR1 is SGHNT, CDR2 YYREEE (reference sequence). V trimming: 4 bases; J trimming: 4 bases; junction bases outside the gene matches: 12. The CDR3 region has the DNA TGTGCCAGCAGCCCCGGGACTAGCGGGAGCCGGGGGGGAGAGACCCAGTACTTC. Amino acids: CASSPGTSGSRGGETQYF.

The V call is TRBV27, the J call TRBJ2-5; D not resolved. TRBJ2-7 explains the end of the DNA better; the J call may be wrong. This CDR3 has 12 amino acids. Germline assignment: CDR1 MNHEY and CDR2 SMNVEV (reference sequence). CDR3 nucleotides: TGTGCCAGCGGAGAGAGCTCCTACGAGCAGTACTTC. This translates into CASGESSYEQYF.

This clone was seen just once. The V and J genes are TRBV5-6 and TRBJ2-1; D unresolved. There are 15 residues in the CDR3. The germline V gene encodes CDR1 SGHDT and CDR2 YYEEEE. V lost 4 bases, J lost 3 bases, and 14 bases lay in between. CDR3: CASSQSSFYYNEQFF. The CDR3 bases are TGTGCCAGCAGCCAATCATCCTTCTACTACAATGAGCAGTTCTTC.

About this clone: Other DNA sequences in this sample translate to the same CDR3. CDR3 coding DNA: TGTGCCAGCAGCCTCGGACTAGCGGGGTACAATGAGCAGTTCTTC. Protein sequence: CASSLGLAGYNEQFF. The rearrangement joins TRBV7-2 to TRBJ2-1; TRBD2 matches at 12 bases. Germline V lookup: CDR1 SGHTA, CDR2 FQGNSA. CDR3 length: 15 amino acids. J lost 4 bases, V lost 5 bases, and 3 bases had no gene match.

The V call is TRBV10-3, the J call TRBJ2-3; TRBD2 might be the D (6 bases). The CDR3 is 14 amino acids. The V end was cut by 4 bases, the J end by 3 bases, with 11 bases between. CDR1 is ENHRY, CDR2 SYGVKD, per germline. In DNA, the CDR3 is TGTGCCATCAGTGCGGGGCTAGCGACAGATACGCAGTATTTT. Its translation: CAISAGLATDTQYF.

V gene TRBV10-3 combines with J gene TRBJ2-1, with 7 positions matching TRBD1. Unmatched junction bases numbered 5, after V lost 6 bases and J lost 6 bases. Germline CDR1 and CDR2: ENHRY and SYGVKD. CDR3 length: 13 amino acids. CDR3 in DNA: TGTGCCATCAGAGACGAGGGGGCCAATGAGCAGTTCTTC. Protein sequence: CAIRDEGANEQFF.

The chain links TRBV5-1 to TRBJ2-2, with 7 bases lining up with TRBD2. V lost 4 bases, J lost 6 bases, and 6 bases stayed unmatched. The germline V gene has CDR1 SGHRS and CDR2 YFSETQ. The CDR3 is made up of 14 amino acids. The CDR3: CASSGGLGPGELFF. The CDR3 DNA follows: TGCGCCAGCAGCGGAGGACTAGGCCCCGGGGAGCTGTTTTTT.

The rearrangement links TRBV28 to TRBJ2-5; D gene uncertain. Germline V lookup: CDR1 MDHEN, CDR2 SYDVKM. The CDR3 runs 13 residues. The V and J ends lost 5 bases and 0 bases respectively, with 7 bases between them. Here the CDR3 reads CASSRVDQETQYF. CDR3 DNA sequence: TGTGCCAGCAGTCGGGTTGACCAAGAGACCCAGTACTTC.

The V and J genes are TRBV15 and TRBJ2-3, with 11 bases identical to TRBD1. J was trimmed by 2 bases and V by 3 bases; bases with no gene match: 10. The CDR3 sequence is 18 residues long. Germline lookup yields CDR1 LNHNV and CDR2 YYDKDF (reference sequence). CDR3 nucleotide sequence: TGTGCCACCAGCAGCGGGACAGGGGGGGGGCTCTACACAGATACGCAGTATTTT. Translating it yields CATSSGTGGGLYTDTQYF.

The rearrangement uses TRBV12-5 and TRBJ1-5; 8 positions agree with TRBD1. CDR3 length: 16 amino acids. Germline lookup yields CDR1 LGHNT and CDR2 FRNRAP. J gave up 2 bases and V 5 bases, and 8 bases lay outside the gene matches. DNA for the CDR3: TGTGCTAGTGGTCTTCAGGGGGCGGAGGGCAATCAGCCCCAGCATTTT. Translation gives CASGLQGAEGNQPQHF.

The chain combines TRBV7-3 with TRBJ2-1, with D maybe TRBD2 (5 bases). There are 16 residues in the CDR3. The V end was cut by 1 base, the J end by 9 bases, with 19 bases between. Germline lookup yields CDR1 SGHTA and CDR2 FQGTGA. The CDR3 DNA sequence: TGTGCCAGCAGCTTAAGGGGTGGGAGTACCCGCAGTGAGCAGTTCTTC. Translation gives CASSLRGGSTRSEQFF.

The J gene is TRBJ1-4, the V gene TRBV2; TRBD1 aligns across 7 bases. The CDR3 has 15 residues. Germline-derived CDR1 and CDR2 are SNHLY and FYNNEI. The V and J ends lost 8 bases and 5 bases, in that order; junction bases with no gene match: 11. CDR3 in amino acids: CASSRTGTVNEKLFF. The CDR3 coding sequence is TGTGCCAGCTCCCGAACCGGGACAGTAAATGAAAAACTGTTTTTT.

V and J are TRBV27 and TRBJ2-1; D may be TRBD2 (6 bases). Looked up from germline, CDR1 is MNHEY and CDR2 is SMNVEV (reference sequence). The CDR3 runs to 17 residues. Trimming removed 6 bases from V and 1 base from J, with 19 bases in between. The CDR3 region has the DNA TGTGCCAGCAGCGGGGAGGAGGGGATACTTTCCTACAATGAGCAGTTCTTC. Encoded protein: CASSGEEGILSYNEQFF.

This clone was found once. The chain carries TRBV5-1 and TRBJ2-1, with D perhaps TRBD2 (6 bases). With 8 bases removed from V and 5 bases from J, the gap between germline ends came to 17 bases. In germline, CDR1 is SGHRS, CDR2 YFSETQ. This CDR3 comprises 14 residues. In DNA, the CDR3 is TGCGCCAGTAATCCGGGACTTGAAGACAATGAGCAGTTCTTC. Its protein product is CASNPGLEDNEQFF.

This CDR3 reads CSVLRVGTGDYGYTF. DNA for the CDR3: TGCAGCGTTCTTCGGGTTGGGACAGGCGACTATGGCTACACCTTC. The chain joins TRBV29-1 to TRBJ1-2; 8 nucleotides agree with TRBD1. Germline loops: CDR1 SQVTM, CDR2 ANQGSEA. Germline trimming cut 5 bases from V and 3 bases from J; bases unmatched to any gene: 11. The CDR3 sequence is 15 residues long. Looking up the rest from reference TRBV29-1 and TRBJ1-2 gives the full variable domain: SAVISQKPSRDICQRGTSLTIQCQVDSQVTMMFWYRQQPGQSLTLIATANQGSEATYESGFVIDKFPISRPNLTFSTLTVSNMSPEDSSIYLCSVLRVGTGDYGYTFGSGTRLTVV.

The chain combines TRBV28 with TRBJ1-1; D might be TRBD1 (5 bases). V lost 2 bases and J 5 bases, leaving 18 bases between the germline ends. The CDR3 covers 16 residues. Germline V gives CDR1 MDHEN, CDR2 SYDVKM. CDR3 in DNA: TGTGCCAGCAGTTTAAGACAGTTAGGGCGTGGGACTGAAGCTTTCTTT. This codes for CASSLRQLGRGTEAFF. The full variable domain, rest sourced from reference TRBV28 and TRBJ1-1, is DVKVTQSSRYLVKRTGEKVFLECVQDMDHENMFWYRQDPGLGLRLIYFSYDVKMKEKGDIPEGYSVSREKKERFSLILESASTNQTSMYLCASSLRQLGRGTEAFFGQGTRLTVV.

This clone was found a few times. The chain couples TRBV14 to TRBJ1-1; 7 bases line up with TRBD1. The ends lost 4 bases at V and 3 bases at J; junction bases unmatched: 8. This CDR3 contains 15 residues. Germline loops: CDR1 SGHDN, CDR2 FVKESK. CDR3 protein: CASSPNRGVDTEAFF. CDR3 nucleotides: TGTGCCAGCAGCCCGAACAGGGGCGTTGACACTGAAGCTTTCTTT.

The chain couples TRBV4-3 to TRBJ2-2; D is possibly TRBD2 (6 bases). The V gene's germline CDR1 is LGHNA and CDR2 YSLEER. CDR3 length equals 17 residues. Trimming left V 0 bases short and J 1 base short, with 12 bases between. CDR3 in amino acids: CASSQDVNGGNTGELFF. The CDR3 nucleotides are TGCGCCAGCAGCCAAGATGTGAACGGGGGGAACACCGGGGAGCTGTTTTTT.

CDR3 protein: CASQGTEAFF. The CDR3 DNA reads as TGTGCCAGTCAGGGAACTGAAGCTTTCTTT. The J gene is TRBJ1-1, the V gene TRBV14; a weak D match, TRBD1 (5 bases). CDR1 SGHDN and CDR2 FVKESK come from the germline V gene. The CDR3 sequence is 10 residues long. Trimming shortened V by 9 bases and J by 5 bases, and 7 bases separated the two germline ends.

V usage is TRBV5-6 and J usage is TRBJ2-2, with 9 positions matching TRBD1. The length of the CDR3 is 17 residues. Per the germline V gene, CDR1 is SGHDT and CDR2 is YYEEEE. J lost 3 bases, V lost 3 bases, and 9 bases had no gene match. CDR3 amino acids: CASSYISGTGYTGELFF. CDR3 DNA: TGTGCCAGCAGCTACATATCCGGGACAGGGTACACCGGGGAGCTGTTTTTT.

In nucleotides, the CDR3 is TGTGCCAGTAGCGGGACAGGGGGTATGAACACTGAAGCTTTCTTT. Protein sequence: CASSGTGGMNTEAFF. The rearrangement uses TRBV19 and TRBJ1-1; 11 nucleotides align to TRBD1. Trimming took 6 bases from V and 0 from J; bases not matched to a gene: 3. CDR1 is LNHDA, CDR2 SQIVND, per germline (reference sequence). The CDR3 runs 15 residues.

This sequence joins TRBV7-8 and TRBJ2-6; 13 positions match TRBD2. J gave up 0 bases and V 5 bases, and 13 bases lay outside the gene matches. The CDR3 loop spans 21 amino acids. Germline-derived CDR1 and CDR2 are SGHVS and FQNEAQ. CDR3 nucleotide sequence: TGTGCCAGCAGCCCGGGGACAACGGGACTAGCGGGGTTCTCTGGGGCCAACGTCCTGACTTTC. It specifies CASSPGTTGLAGFSGANVLTF.

CDR3 protein: CASSFRQNYEQYF. The CDR3 nucleotides are TGTGCCAGCAGTTTTCGACAGAACTACGAGCAGTACTTC. The chain has TRBV28 and TRBJ2-7, with D tentatively TRBD1 (5 bases). This CDR3 is 13 amino acids long. The germline V gene encodes CDR1 MDHEN and CDR2 SYDVKM. The V end was cut by 3 bases, the J end by 3 bases, with 9 bases between.

The CDR3 protein is CASRERGQGNTEAFF. The CDR3 DNA follows: TGTGCCAGCAGGGAAAGGGGACAGGGGAACACTGAAGCTTTCTTT. V is TRBV28 and J is TRBJ1-1, with TRBD1 matching over 9 bases. This CDR3 region has 15 residues. Germline values: CDR1 MDHEN, CDR2 SYDVKM. The V segment lost 6 bases and the J segment 1 base; nucleotides outside the gene matches: 6.

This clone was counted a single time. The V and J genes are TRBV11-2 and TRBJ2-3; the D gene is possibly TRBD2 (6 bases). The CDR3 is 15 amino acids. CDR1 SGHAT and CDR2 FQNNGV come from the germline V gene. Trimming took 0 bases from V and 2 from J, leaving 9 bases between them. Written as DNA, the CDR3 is TGTGCCAGCAGCTTAGATTGGCGGGACACAGATACGCAGTATTTT. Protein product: CASSLDWRDTDTQYF.